This T cell receptor beta chain emerged from a study of CD8+CD57+ T cells in acquired aplastic anemia. Overall study: Isolated CD4+ and CD8+ cells, once sorted, yielded DNA averaging about 3.2 ug. Study findings and constraints: CD8+ Simpson's diversity did not differ significantly between patients and controls. Roughly 29 was the count of CD8+ CDR3 sequences that patients shared with controls.

This clonotype appeared many times. Its antigen is not identified. Sequenced patients had shown CD8+CD57+ cell expansion by flow cytometry. From germline, CDR1 is LNHDA and CDR2 SQIVND (reference sequence). Trimming took 7 bases from V and 7 from J, leaving 16 bases between them. This CDR3 comprises 13 residues. Template material for TCR beta VDJ and CDR3 profiling consisted of genomic DNA. TCRdb processed the reads anew with MiXCR; each CDR3 protein has one entry. The sample lists 450,000 to 600,000 distinct CDR3 sequences, around 30% occurring once. The sample was sorted CD4+, CD8+, or CD8+CD57+ T cells (not recorded which) from PBMCs. V and J are TRBV19 and TRBJ2-5; D possibly corresponds to TRBD1 (8 bases). This clonotype was sampled from a human donor with aplastic anemia. The CDR3 protein is CASTQTGEGTQYF. CDR3 DNA: TGTGCCAGTACCCAGACAGGGGAGGGGACCCAGTACTTC. Filled out from reference TRBV19 and TRBJ2-5, the complete variable domain reads DGGITQSPKYLFRKEGQNVTLSCEQNLNHDAMYWYRQDPGQGLRLIYYSQIVNDFQKGDIAEGYSVSREKKESFPLTVTSAQKNPTAFYLCASTQTGEGTQYFGPGTRLLVL.